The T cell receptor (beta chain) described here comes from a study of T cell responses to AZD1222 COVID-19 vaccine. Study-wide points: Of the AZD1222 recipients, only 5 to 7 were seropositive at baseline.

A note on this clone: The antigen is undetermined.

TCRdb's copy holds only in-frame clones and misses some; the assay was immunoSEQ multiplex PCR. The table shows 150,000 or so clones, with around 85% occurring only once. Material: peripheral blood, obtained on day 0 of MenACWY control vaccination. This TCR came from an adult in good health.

The CDR3 region is CASSIVGVSNQPQHF. DNA of the CDR3: TGTGCCAGTAGTATAGTGGGCGTTAGCAATCAGCCCCAGCATTTT. This chain links TRBV19 with TRBJ1-5, with no clear D. The germline gives CDR1 LNHDA, CDR2 SQIVND (reference sequence). Trimming pared 1 base from V and 0 bases from J, leaving 7 bases between. The CDR3 is made up of 15 amino acids.